Listed below are T cell receptor beta chains from one sample, sequenced in a study of blood T cells in healthy people across ages. TCRdb re-analysed the 5' RACE reads in MiXCR, keeping a single row per CDR3 protein. In the table there are about 1,800,000 distinct CDR3 sequences, over 25% of which are singletons. Material: blood. The source is a woman under 40 in good health. The CDR3 runs from the conserved cysteine through the conserved F or W. A D gene is named only where the DNA matches it firmly. Clone size, where shown, is once, few, many, or a class for clones that have expanded.

CDR3aa: CASSWSTGLGEQYF
CDR3nt: TGCGCCAGCAGCTGGTCAACAGGGCTTGGGGAGCAGTACTTC
d_gene: -
len: 14
j_gene: TRBJ2-4
v_gene: TRBV5-1
abundance: -

CDR3aa: CSARGRPLYNEQFF
CDR3nt: TGCAGTGCTAGAGGGAGGCCGTTGTACAATGAGCAGTTCTTC
d_gene: -
len: 14
j_gene: TRBJ2-1
v_gene: TRBV20-1
abundance: -

CDR3aa: CASSNRGGLTEQFF
CDR3nt: TGTGCCAGCAGCAATAGGGGGGGTTTAACTGAGCAGTTCTTC
d_gene: -
len: 14
j_gene: TRBJ2-1
v_gene: TRBV11-2
abundance: many

CDR3aa: CASGMTGTARTRDGYTF
CDR3nt: TGTGCTAGTGGGATGACCGGGACAGCTAGGACTAGGGATGGCTACACCTTC
d_gene: TRBD1
len: 17
j_gene: TRBJ1-2
v_gene: TRBV12-5
abundance: few

CDR3aa: CASRMTGAGGAFF
CDR3nt: TGTGCCAGCAGAATGACAGGGGCAGGGGGGGCTTTCTTT
d_gene: TRBD1
len: 13
j_gene: TRBJ1-1
v_gene: TRBV6-5
abundance: -

CDR3aa: CASSDRGYTDTQYF
CDR3nt: TGTGCCAGCAGTGATCGGGGATACACAGATACGCAGTATTTT
d_gene: -
len: 14
j_gene: TRBJ2-3
v_gene: TRBV28
abundance: few

CDR3aa: CSARLDQSAETQYF
CDR3nt: TGCAGTGCTAGGCTTGATCAGTCTGCCGAGACCCAGTACTTC
d_gene: -
len: 14
j_gene: TRBJ2-5
v_gene: TRBV20-1
abundance: few

CDR3aa: CAIEGGLSETQYF
CDR3nt: TGTGCCATCGAGGGGGGACTCTCAGAGACCCAGTACTTC
d_gene: -
len: 13
j_gene: TRBJ2-5
v_gene: TRBV28
abundance: -

CDR3aa: CASSNPAGVLMCEQFF
CDR3nt: TGTGCCAGCAGCAATCCAGCGGGAGTGTTAATGTGTGAGCAGTTCTTC
d_gene: -
len: 16
j_gene: TRBJ2-1
v_gene: TRBV21-1
abundance: -

CDR3aa: CASSPRTSGNIQYF
CDR3nt: TGCGCCAGCAGCCCCCGGACTAGCGGGAACATTCAGTACTTC
d_gene: TRBD2
len: 14
j_gene: TRBJ2-4
v_gene: TRBV4-1
abundance: -

CDR3aa: CSALESYEQYF
CDR3nt: TGCAGTGCTCTGGAATCTTACGAGCAGTACTTC
d_gene: -
len: 11
j_gene: TRBJ2-7
v_gene: TRBV20-1
abundance: few

CDR3aa: CASSEWPADTQYF
CDR3nt: TGTGCCAGCAGTGAATGGCCGGCAGATACGCAGTATTTT
d_gene: -
len: 13
j_gene: TRBJ2-3
v_gene: TRBV25-1
abundance: -

CDR3aa: CASSLDSTRKPQHF
CDR3nt: TGCGCCAGCAGCTTGGATAGCACTCGTAAGCCCCAGCATTTT
d_gene: -
len: 14
j_gene: TRBJ1-5
v_gene: TRBV5-1
abundance: -

CDR3aa: CASSPSDRGYSNQPQHF
CDR3nt: TGTGCCAGCAGTCCCTCGGACAGGGGGTATAGCAATCAGCCCCAGCATTTT
d_gene: TRBD1
len: 17
j_gene: TRBJ1-5
v_gene: TRBV6-6
abundance: -

CDR3aa: CASSESWDRFYTF
CDR3nt: TGTGCCAGCAGTGAAAGCTGGGACAGATTCTACACCTTC
d_gene: TRBD1
len: 13
j_gene: TRBJ1-2
v_gene: TRBV6-1
abundance: -

CDR3aa: CASSDSGGWGYTF
CDR3nt: TGTGCCAGCAGTGACTCGGGAGGTTGGGGCTACACCTTC
d_gene: -
len: 13
j_gene: TRBJ1-2
v_gene: TRBV6-4
abundance: few

CDR3aa: CASSRNPSYEQYF
CDR3nt: TGTGCCAGCAGCCGGAACCCTTCCTACGAGCAGTACTTC
d_gene: -
len: 13
j_gene: TRBJ2-7
v_gene: TRBV28
abundance: few

CDR3aa: CSARDPSGAYELYF
CDR3nt: TGCAGTGCTAGAGACCCTAGCGGGGCATACGAGCTGTACTTC
d_gene: TRBD2
len: 14
j_gene: TRBJ2-5
v_gene: TRBV20-1
abundance: few

CDR3aa: CASTVQGPYNEQFF
CDR3nt: TGCGCCAGCACGGTACAGGGTCCCTACAATGAGCAGTTCTTC
d_gene: -
len: 14
j_gene: TRBJ2-1
v_gene: TRBV5-1
abundance: -

CDR3aa: CASSSVRGEKYF
CDR3nt: TGTGCCAGCAGCTCAGTACGCGGGGAAAAGTACTTC
d_gene: -
len: 12
j_gene: TRBJ2-7
v_gene: TRBV7-2
abundance: -

CDR3aa: CASSLVSGNIQYF
CDR3nt: TGTGCCAGCAGCTTAGTTTCGGGGAACATTCAGTACTTC
d_gene: -
len: 13
j_gene: TRBJ2-4
v_gene: TRBV7-2
abundance: many

CDR3aa: CASSLDRVGNYGYTF
CDR3nt: TGTGCCAGCAGCCTCGACAGGGTAGGAAACTATGGCTACACCTTC
d_gene: TRBD1
len: 15
j_gene: TRBJ1-2
v_gene: TRBV7-9
abundance: -

CDR3aa: CASRFRLAGAPGGVSNEQFF
CDR3nt: TGTGCCAGCAGGTTTAGGCTAGCAGGGGCTCCTGGGGGAGTTAGCAATGAGCAGTTCTTC
d_gene: -
len: 20
j_gene: TRBJ2-1
v_gene: TRBV27
abundance: few

CDR3aa: CASSQDFSNSPLHF
CDR3nt: TGCGCCAGCAGCCAAGATTTCAGTAATTCACCCCTCCACTTT
d_gene: -
len: 14
j_gene: TRBJ1-6
v_gene: TRBV4-1
abundance: -

CDR3aa: CSARIGQGGDYGYTF
CDR3nt: TGCAGTGCTAGAATCGGACAGGGGGGGGACTATGGCTACACCTTC
d_gene: TRBD1
len: 15
j_gene: TRBJ1-2
v_gene: TRBV20-1
abundance: -

CDR3aa: CSARRREGGNQPQHF
CDR3nt: TGCAGTGCCAGGAGGAGGGAAGGGGGCAATCAGCCCCAGCATTTT
d_gene: -
len: 15
j_gene: TRBJ1-5
v_gene: TRBV20-1
abundance: -

CDR3aa: CASSSLAGGVDRQYF
CDR3nt: TGTGCCAGCAGCTCCCTAGCGGGAGGTGTAGATAGGCAGTATTTT
d_gene: TRBD2
len: 15
j_gene: TRBJ2-3
v_gene: TRBV7-9
abundance: once

CDR3aa: CAWAYTGELFF
CDR3nt: TGTGCCTGGGCGTACACCGGGGAGCTGTTTTTT
d_gene: -
len: 11
j_gene: TRBJ2-2
v_gene: TRBV30
abundance: few

CDR3aa: CTSSQSTGGATGANVLTF
CDR3nt: TGCACCAGCAGCCAATCAACAGGGGGGGCCACTGGGGCCAACGTCCTGACTTTC
d_gene: -
len: 18
j_gene: TRBJ2-6
v_gene: TRBV4-1
abundance: few

CDR3aa: CASSPTSAETQYF
CDR3nt: TGTGCCAGCAGTCCAACTTCCGCGGAGACCCAGTACTTC
d_gene: -
len: 13
j_gene: TRBJ2-5
v_gene: TRBV6-2/TRBV6-3
abundance: many

CDR3aa: CASSLSDPKYEQYF
CDR3nt: TGCGCCAGCAGCTTGTCTGACCCCAAGTACGAGCAGTACTTC
d_gene: -
len: 14
j_gene: TRBJ2-7
v_gene: TRBV5-1
abundance: -

CDR3aa: CATSDRGNSPLHF
CDR3nt: TGTGCCACCTCTGACAGGGGAAATTCACCCCTCCACTTT
d_gene: TRBD1
len: 13
j_gene: TRBJ1-6
v_gene: TRBV3-1
abundance: many

CDR3aa: CASSEQGVGYEQYF
CDR3nt: TGTGCCAGCAGTGAACAGGGTGTAGGTTACGAGCAGTACTTC
d_gene: -
len: 14
j_gene: TRBJ2-7
v_gene: TRBV2
abundance: few

CDR3aa: CASTFLGSPLHF
CDR3nt: TGTGCCAGCACTTTCTTGGGATCACCCCTCCACTTT
d_gene: -
len: 12
j_gene: TRBJ1-6
v_gene: TRBV6-1
abundance: few

CDR3aa: CASSTPSTDTQYF
CDR3nt: TGCGCCAGCAGCACCCCTAGCACAGATACGCAGTATTTT
d_gene: -
len: 13
j_gene: TRBJ2-3
v_gene: TRBV18
abundance: many

CDR3aa: CASSSLLDTQYF
CDR3nt: TGTGCCAGCAGCTCTCTGTTGGATACGCAGTATTTT
d_gene: -
len: 12
j_gene: TRBJ2-3
v_gene: TRBV11-2
abundance: few

CDR3aa: CASSYSLRDTQYF
CDR3nt: TGTGCCAGCAGTTACTCCCTCCGGGATACGCAGTATTTT
d_gene: -
len: 13
j_gene: TRBJ2-3
v_gene: TRBV6-5
abundance: few

CDR3aa: CSASGRGTGELFF
CDR3nt: TGCAGTGCTAGTGGTCGAGGCACCGGGGAGCTGTTTTTT
d_gene: -
len: 13
j_gene: TRBJ2-2
v_gene: TRBV20-1
abundance: once

CDR3aa: CRTGRMGNQPQHF
CDR3nt: TGCAGGACAGGGAGGATGGGCAATCAGCCCCAGCATTTT
d_gene: TRBD1
len: 13
j_gene: TRBJ1-5
v_gene: TRBV20-1
abundance: -

CDR3aa: CASGEEFGAEAFF
CDR3nt: TGTGCCAGTGGGGAGGAGTTCGGCGCTGAAGCTTTCTTT
d_gene: -
len: 13
j_gene: TRBJ1-1
v_gene: TRBV12-3/TRBV12-4
abundance: -

CDR3aa: CASGTSANYGYTF
CDR3nt: TGTGCCTCCGGGACATCGGCTAACTATGGCTACACCTTC
d_gene: -
len: 13
j_gene: TRBJ1-2
v_gene: TRBV7-2
abundance: -

CDR3aa: CASSILSGLAGAETQYF
CDR3nt: TGTGCCAGCAGCATCCTATCGGGACTAGCGGGGGCTGAGACCCAGTACTTC
d_gene: TRBD2
len: 17
j_gene: TRBJ2-5
v_gene: TRBV7-2
abundance: -

CDR3aa: CASEGSSGQNNEQFF
CDR3nt: TGTGCCAGCGAGGGGTCTAGCGGCCAGAACAATGAGCAGTTCTTC
d_gene: TRBD2
len: 15
j_gene: TRBJ2-1
v_gene: TRBV25-1
abundance: few

CDR3aa: CASSLQRAEAFF
CDR3nt: TGTGCCAGCAGCTTACAGAGGGCCGAAGCTTTCTTT
d_gene: -
len: 12
j_gene: TRBJ1-1
v_gene: TRBV7-2
abundance: -

CDR3aa: CSAARVGQPQHF
CDR3nt: TGCAGTGCCGCCAGGGTTGGTCAGCCCCAGCATTTT
d_gene: -
len: 12
j_gene: TRBJ1-5
v_gene: TRBV20-1
abundance: -

CDR3aa: CASSLRDRGTEAFF
CDR3nt: TGCGCCAGCAGCTTGAGGGATCGTGGCACTGAAGCTTTCTTT
d_gene: -
len: 14
j_gene: TRBJ1-1
v_gene: TRBV5-1
abundance: many

CDR3aa: CASSLRTSGNHNEQFF
CDR3nt: TGTGCCAGCAGCTTACGGACTAGCGGGAACCACAATGAGCAGTTCTTC
d_gene: TRBD2
len: 16
j_gene: TRBJ2-1
v_gene: TRBV11-2
abundance: -